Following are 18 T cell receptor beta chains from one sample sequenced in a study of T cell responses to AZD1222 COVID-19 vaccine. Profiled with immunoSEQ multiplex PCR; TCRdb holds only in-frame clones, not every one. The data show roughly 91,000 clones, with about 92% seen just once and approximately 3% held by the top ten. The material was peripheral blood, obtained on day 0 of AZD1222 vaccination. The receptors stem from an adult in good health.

In nucleotides, the CDR3 is TGTGCCAGCATGGAGGGAGGCAACTATGGCTACACCTTC. This translates into CASMEGGNYGYTF. The chain uses TRBV2 and TRBJ1-2; D gene uncertain. The V gene's germline CDR1 is SNHLY and CDR2 FYNNEI. The CDR3 is made up of 13 amino acids. Trimming left V 7 bases short and J 2 bases short, with 11 bases between. Full variable domain (missing parts from reference TRBV2 and TRBJ1-2): EPEVTQTPSHQVTQMGQEVILRCVPISNHLYFYWYRQILGQKVEFLVSFYNNEISEKSEIFDDQFSVERPDGSNFTLKIRSTKLEDSAMYFCASMEGGNYGYTFGSGTRLTVV.

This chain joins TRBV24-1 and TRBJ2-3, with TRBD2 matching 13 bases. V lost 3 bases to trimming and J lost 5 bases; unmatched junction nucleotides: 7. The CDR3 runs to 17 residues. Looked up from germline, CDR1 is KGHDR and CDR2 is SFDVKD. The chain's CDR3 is CATSDPGTSGVGDTQYF. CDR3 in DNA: TGTGCCACCAGTGATCCGGGGACTAGCGGGGTTGGAGATACGCAGTATTTT.

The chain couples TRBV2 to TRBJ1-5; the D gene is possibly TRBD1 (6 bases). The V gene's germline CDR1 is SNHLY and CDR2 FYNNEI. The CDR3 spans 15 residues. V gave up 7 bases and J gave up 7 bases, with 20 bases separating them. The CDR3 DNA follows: TGTGCCAGCACCAATGCCAGGGGCGGTCGACAGCCCCAGCATTTT. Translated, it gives CASTNARGGRQPQHF.

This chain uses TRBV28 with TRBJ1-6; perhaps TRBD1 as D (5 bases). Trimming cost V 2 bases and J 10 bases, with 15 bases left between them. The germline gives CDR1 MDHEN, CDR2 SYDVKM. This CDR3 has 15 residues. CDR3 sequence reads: CASSLGGARGSPLHF. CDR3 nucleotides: TGTGCCAGCAGTTTAGGTGGGGCTAGAGGATCACCCCTCCACTTT.

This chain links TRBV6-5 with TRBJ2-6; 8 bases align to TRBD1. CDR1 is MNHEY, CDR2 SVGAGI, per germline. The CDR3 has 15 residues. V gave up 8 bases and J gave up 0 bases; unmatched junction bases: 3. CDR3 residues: CASRTGSSGANVLTF. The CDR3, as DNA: TGTGCCAGCCGGACAGGGAGCTCTGGGGCCAACGTCCTGACTTTC.

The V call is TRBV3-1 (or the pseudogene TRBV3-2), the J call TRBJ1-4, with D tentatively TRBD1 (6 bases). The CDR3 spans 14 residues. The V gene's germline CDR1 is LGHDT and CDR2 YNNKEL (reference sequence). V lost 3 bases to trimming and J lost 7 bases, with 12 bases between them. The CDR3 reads CASSQDSGSEKLFF. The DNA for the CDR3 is TGTGCCAGCAGCCAGGACAGCGGGAGTGAAAAACTGTTTTTT.

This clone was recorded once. This chain's CDR3 is CSVQGQVPYEQYF. The DNA for the CDR3 is TGCAGCGTCCAGGGACAGGTACCCTACGAGCAGTACTTC. This chain links TRBV29-1 with TRBJ2-7; 8 bases map to TRBD1. The length of the CDR3 is 13 residues. Germline CDR1 is SQVTM and CDR2 is ANQGSEA. V lost 6 bases to trimming and J lost 2 bases; unmatched junction nucleotides: 6.

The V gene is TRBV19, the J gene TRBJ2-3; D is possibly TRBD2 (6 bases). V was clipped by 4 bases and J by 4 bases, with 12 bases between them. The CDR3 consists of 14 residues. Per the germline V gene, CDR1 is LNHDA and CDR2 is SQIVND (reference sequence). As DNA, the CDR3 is TGTGCCAGTAGTAGAGGGGAGGTCGCAGATACGCAGTATTTT. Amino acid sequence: CASSRGEVADTQYF.

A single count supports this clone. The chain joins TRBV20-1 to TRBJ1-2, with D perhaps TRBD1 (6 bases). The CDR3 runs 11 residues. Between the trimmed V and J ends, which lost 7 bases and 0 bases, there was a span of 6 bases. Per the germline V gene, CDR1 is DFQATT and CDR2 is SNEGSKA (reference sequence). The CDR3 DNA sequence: TGCAGTGGGACAGCTAACTATGGCTACACCTTC. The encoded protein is CSGTANYGYTF.

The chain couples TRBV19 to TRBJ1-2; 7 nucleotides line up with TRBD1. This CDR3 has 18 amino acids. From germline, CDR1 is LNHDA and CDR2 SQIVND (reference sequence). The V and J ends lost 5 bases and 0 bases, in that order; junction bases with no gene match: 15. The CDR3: CASSLRGRGQTTNYGYTF. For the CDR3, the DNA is TGTGCCAGTAGTCTTCGTGGCCGGGGACAGACAACTAACTATGGCTACACCTTC.

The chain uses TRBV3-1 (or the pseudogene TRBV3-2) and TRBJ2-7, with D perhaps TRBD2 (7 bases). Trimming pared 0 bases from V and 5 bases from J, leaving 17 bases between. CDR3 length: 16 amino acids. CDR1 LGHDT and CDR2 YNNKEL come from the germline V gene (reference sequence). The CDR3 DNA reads TGTGCCAGCAGCCAAGACGGGGGGCGGGAGCTCGACGAGCAGTACTTC. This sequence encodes CASSQDGGRELDEQYF.

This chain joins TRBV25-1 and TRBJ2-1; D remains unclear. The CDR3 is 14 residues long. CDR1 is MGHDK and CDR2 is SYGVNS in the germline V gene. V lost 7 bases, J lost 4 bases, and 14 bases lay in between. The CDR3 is CASKGSQAYNEQFF. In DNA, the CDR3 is TGTGCCAGCAAAGGATCCCAGGCATACAATGAGCAGTTCTTC.

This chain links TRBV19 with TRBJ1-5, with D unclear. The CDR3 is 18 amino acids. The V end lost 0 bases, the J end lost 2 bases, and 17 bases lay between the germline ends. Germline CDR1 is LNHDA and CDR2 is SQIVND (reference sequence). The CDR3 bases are TGTGCCAGTAGTATAGACGGAGGTGGCCGTGGTGGCAATCAGCCCCAGCATTTT. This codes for CASSIDGGGRGGNQPQHF.

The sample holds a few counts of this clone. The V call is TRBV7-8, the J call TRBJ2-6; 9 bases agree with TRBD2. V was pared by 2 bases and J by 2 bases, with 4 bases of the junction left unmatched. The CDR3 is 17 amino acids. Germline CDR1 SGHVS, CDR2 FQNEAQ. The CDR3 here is CASSLSGGNAGANVLTF. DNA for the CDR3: TGTGCCAGCAGCTTAAGCGGGGGGAACGCTGGGGCCAACGTCCTGACTTTC. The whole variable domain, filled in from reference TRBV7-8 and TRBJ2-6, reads GAGVSQSPRYKVAKRGQDVALRCDPISGHVSLFWYQQALGQGPEFLTYFQNEAQLDKSGLPSDRFFAERPEGSVSTLKIQRTQQEDSAVYLCASSLSGGNAGANVLTFGAGSRLTVL.

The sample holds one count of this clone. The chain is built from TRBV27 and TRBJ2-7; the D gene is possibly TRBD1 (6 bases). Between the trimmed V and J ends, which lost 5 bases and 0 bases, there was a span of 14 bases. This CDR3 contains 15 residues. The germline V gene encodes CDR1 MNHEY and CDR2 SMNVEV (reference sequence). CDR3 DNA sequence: TGTGCCAGCAGTGTAACAGGGCCCCCCTCCTACGAGCAGTACTTC. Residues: CASSVTGPPSYEQYF.

CDR3 amino acids: CASSEGLRGSYGYTF. The CDR3 bases are TGTGCCAGCAGTGAGGGGCTTCGGGGAAGCTATGGCTACACCTTC. The chain combines TRBV2 with TRBJ1-2; weak D call: TRBD1 (5 bases). The V gene's germline CDR1 is SNHLY and CDR2 FYNNEI. The germline V and J ends were trimmed by 3 bases and 4 bases, with 15 bases remaining between them. The CDR3 covers 15 residues.

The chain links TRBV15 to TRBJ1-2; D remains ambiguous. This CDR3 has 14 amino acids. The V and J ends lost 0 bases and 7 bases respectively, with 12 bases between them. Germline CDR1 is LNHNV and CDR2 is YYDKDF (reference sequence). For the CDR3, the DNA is TGTGCCACCAGCAGAGACCGGCGACCCTTTGGCTACACCTTC. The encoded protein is CATSRDRRPFGYTF.

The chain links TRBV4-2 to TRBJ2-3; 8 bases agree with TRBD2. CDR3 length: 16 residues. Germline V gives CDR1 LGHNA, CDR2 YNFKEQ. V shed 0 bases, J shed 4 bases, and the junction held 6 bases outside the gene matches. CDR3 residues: CASSQDPAGVSDTQYF. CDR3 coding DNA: TGTGCCAGCAGCCAAGACCCAGCGGGAGTGTCAGATACGCAGTATTTT.